This TCR beta chain was identified in a study of radiotherapy plus CTLA-4 blockade in lung cancer. This CDR3 comprises 14 residues. The germline gives CDR1 SGHRS, CDR2 YFSETQ. Trimming pared 4 bases from V and 3 bases from J, leaving 13 bases between. Here immunoSEQ multiplex PCR was the method, and the copy in TCRdb shows in-frame clones only, minus some. This sample has about 88,000 clones; about two thirds occur once, and the top ten carry about 14%. This specimen was peripheral blood, taken from a patient treated with radiotherapy plus ipilimumab. The clonotype was recovered from a human donor with non-small cell lung cancer that progressed on radiotherapy plus ipilimumab. V is TRBV5-1 and J is TRBJ1-1; D possibly corresponds to TRBD1 (6 bases). In DNA form, the CDR3 reads TGCGCCAGCAGCACAGGGTCCCGTTACACTGAAGCTTTCTTT. Translating it yields CASSTGSRYTEAFF. The full variable domain, rest sourced from reference TRBV5-1 and TRBJ1-1, is KAGVTQTPRYLIKTRGQQVTLSCSPISGHRSVSWYQQTPGQGLQFLFEYFSETQRNKGNFPGRFSGRQFSNSRSEMNVSTLELGDSALYLCASSTGSRYTEAFFGQGTRLTVV.